Presented here are 22 T cell receptor beta chains from one specimen sequenced in a study of blood T cells in healthy people across ages. The use of a sample-barcoded 5' primer and a J-beta primer mix characterized a second PCR of roughly 7 to 11 cycles. Each CDR3 protein is one row after TCRdb ran MiXCR on the 5' RACE reads. The table lists about 1.4 million distinct CDR3 sequences, 55% to 75% of them singletons. The sequencing input was blood. These receptors all come from a man younger than 35 in good health.

This clonotype was counted only a few times. V and J are TRBV3-1 and TRBJ2-1, with D unclear. Germline values: CDR1 LGHDT, CDR2 YNNKEL (reference sequence). The CDR3 covers 18 residues. V was clipped by 0 bases and J by 0 bases, with 15 bases between them. The CDR3 nucleotides are TGTGCCAGCAGCCAAGAATCCCCCACTCTTAACTCCTACAATGAGCAGTTCTTC. It yields the protein CASSQESPTLNSYNEQFF.

This clonotype was seen a few times. V is TRBV11-2 and J is TRBJ2-7; D unclear. This CDR3 has 13 residues. With 7 bases removed from V and 2 bases from J, the gap between germline ends came to 12 bases. Germline CDR1 and CDR2: SGHAT and FQNNGV. Here the CDR3 reads CASKGLSAYEQYF. CDR3 sequence (DNA): TGTGCCAGCAAGGGTCTTTCGGCCTACGAGCAGTACTTC. Filled out from reference TRBV11-2 and TRBJ2-7, the complete variable domain reads EAGVAQSPRYKIIEKRQSVAFWCNPISGHATLYWYQQILGQGPKLLIQFQNNGVVDDSQLPKDRFSAERLKGVDSTLKIQPAKLEDSAVYLCASKGLSAYEQYFGPGTRLTVT.

A remark on this clonotype: It may be a read error: a sequence one base away is much more abundant. The chain recombines TRBV27 with TRBJ2-1; either TRBD1 or TRBD2 may fit D (6 bases each). The end of the DNA fits TRBJ2-7 better, so the J call may be wrong. This CDR3 is built from 15 residues. Germline V gives CDR1 MNHEY, CDR2 SMNVEV (reference sequence). The CDR3 DNA is TGTGCCAGCGGCTTGTGGGGGGACATCAACAATGAGCAGTACTTC. Translating gives CASGLWGDINNEQYF.

This chain uses TRBV11-3 with TRBJ2-7; 9 bases are a match to TRBD1. The germline CDR1 and CDR2 sequences are SGHNT and YENEEA. Unmatched junction bases numbered 9, after V lost 5 bases and J lost 4 bases. This CDR3 spans 15 amino acids. For the CDR3, the DNA is TGTGCCAGCAGCCCGGGACAGGGAGAGGATTACGAGCAGTACTTC. It translates to CASSPGQGEDYEQYF.

V and J are TRBV7-9 and TRBJ2-1, with D unclear. The germline V gene encodes CDR1 SEHNR and CDR2 FQNEAQ (reference sequence). The CDR3 contains 13 residues. V lost 6 bases and J lost 5, with 11 bases in between. The CDR3 loop reads CASRRIDNNEQFF. The CDR3 DNA sequence: TGTGCCAGCAGAAGGATAGATAACAATGAGCAGTTCTTC. The full variable domain, in which reference TRBV7-9 and TRBJ2-1 provide the parts outside the CDR3, is DTGVSQNPRHKITKRGQNVTFRCDPISEHNRLYWYRQTLGQGPEFLTYFQNEAQLEKSRLLSDRFSAERPKGSFSTLEIQRTEQGDSAMYLCASRRIDNNEQFFGPGTRLTVL.

This chain joins TRBV4-3 and TRBJ2-2; D may be TRBD1 (5 bases). V was pared by 4 bases and J by 4 bases, with 10 bases between. The CDR3 is made up of 14 amino acids. The germline CDR1 and CDR2 sequences are LGHNA and YSLEER. The CDR3 spells CASSPGLSTGELFF. The CDR3 nucleotides are TGCGCCAGCAGCCCAGGGTTGAGCACCGGGGAGCTGTTTTTT.

The gene calls are TRBV7-9 and TRBJ2-2, with 8 nucleotides matching TRBD2. Germline V gives CDR1 SEHNR, CDR2 FQNEAQ (reference sequence). With 10 bases clipped from V and 0 bases from J, the junction kept 7 bases outside the gene matches. The length of the CDR3 is 15 residues. CDR3 in amino acids: CATRGGTSNTGELFF. As DNA, the CDR3 is TGTGCCACCCGGGGGGGAACTTCGAACACCGGGGAGCTGTTTTTT.

The chain combines TRBV11-1 with TRBJ1-1, with 7 nucleotides matching TRBD1. Germline V gene lookup returns CDR1 SGHAT and CDR2 FQDESV (reference sequence). The junction had 10 bases not matched to a gene; V was cut back by 8 bases and J by 4 bases. The CDR3 spans 14 residues. CDR3 amino acids: CASGRRGRFTEAFF. CDR3 DNA sequence: TGTGCCAGCGGACGTAGGGGGCGATTCACTGAAGCTTTCTTT. Complete variable domain (other parts from reference TRBV11-1 and TRBJ1-1): EAEVAQSPRYKITEKSQAVAFWCDPISGHATLYWYRQILGQGPELLVQFQDESVVDDSQLPKDRFSAERLKGVDSTLKIQPAELGDSAMYLCASGRRGRFTEAFFGQGTRLTVV.

The chain combines TRBV20-1 with TRBJ2-1; D is unclear. The CDR3 is 13 residues long. V was pared by 0 bases and J by 8 bases, with 11 bases between. Germline CDR1 and CDR2: DFQATT and SNEGSKA (reference sequence). CDR3 DNA: TGCAGTGCTAGAGATCCTCGGGCGGATGAGCAGTTCTTC. Protein: CSARDPRADEQFF.

V usage is TRBV4-1 and J usage is TRBJ2-3, with 9 nucleotides matching TRBD1. The CDR3 sequence is 17 residues long. The trim removed 2 bases at V and 4 bases at J, leaving 10 bases unmatched. CDR1 is MGHRA and CDR2 is YSYEKL in the germline V gene. This CDR3 is CASSQQLSGQGADTQYF. The CDR3 DNA reads as TGCGCCAGCAGCCAACAATTGTCGGGACAGGGAGCAGATACGCAGTATTTT.

This clonotype was counted between two and nine times. The V gene is TRBV29-1, the J gene TRBJ2-1; TRBD2 matches 7 bases. From germline, CDR1 is SQVTM and CDR2 ANQGSEA. The ends lost 3 bases at V and 7 bases at J; junction bases unmatched: 9. The CDR3 is 14 residues long. The CDR3 is CSVDGLAVGNEQFF. The DNA of the CDR3 is TGCAGCGTTGATGGTCTAGCGGTCGGAAATGAGCAGTTCTTC.

This clonotype was seen only a few times. The V gene is TRBV4-1, the J gene TRBJ2-1; D ambiguous. There are 12 residues in the CDR3. Germline V gene data show CDR1 as MGHRA and CDR2 as YSYEKL. V was cut by 4 bases and J by 9 bases, with 10 bases left in between. The CDR3 nucleotides are TGCGCCAGCAGCCCCGAGCTTACTGAGCAGTTCTTC. It specifies CASSPELTEQFF.

Only a few counts were recorded for this clonotype. J is TRBJ2-5 and V is TRBV7-9; TRBD2 matches 12 bases. This CDR3 has 16 residues. Germline V gene sequence: CDR1 SEHNR, CDR2 FQNEAQ (reference sequence). V dropped 4 bases and J dropped 4; count of bases not matched to a gene: 7. The CDR3 region has the DNA TGTGCCAGCAGCTCCTACCCGGGACTAGCGGGAGAGACCCAGTACTTC. This encodes CASSSYPGLAGETQYF. The variable domain in full, with the rest retrieved from reference TRBV7-9 and TRBJ2-5, is DTGVSQNPRHKITKRGQNVTFRCDPISEHNRLYWYRQTLGQGPEFLTYFQNEAQLEKSRLLSDRFSAERPKGSFSTLEIQRTEQGDSAMYLCASSSYPGLAGETQYFGPGTRLLVL.

This clonotype showed up just once. The chain employs TRBV25-1 and TRBJ2-3; D not certain. CDR3 size: 15 residues. V lost 4 bases to trimming and J lost 0 bases, with 11 bases between them. In germline, CDR1 is MGHDK, CDR2 SYGVNS. The CDR3 DNA reads TGTGCCAGCAGTGTGGCGGCCCGTAGCACAGATACGCAGTATTTT. It codes for CASSVAARSTDTQYF.

Comments on this clonotype: One end of the junction fails to match germline, which may point to a read error. As DNA, the CDR3 is TGTGCCAGCAGTCACTCGTTAGGGGGCCCCACAGATACGCAGTATTTT. It translates to CASSHSLGGPTDTQYF. The chain uses TRBV6-7 and TRBJ2-3; TRBD1 matches 7 bases. TRBV6-7 falls under the ORF class, with uncertain function. The CDR3 sequence is 16 residues long.

The chain uses TRBV5-1 and TRBJ2-5; maybe TRBD2 (7 bases). Near its end, the DNA agrees better with TRBJ2-7, so the J call may be wrong. CDR1 and CDR2 from the germline V gene are SGHRS and YFSETQ. The CDR3 runs 13 residues. CDR3 amino acids: CASSLRGGDEQYF. Here the CDR3 DNA reads TGCGCCAGCAGCTTGAGGGGGGGCGACGAGCAGTACTTC.

The chain recombines TRBV4-2 with TRBJ2-7, with 7 bases that match TRBD1. After removal of 5 bases from V and 4 bases from J, the junction contained 5 bases not matched to a gene. Germline assignment: CDR1 LGHNA and CDR2 YNFKEQ. This CDR3 is built from 13 residues. The CDR3 is CASSEGQQYEQYF. In DNA, the CDR3 is TGTGCCAGCAGCGAGGGACAGCAGTACGAGCAGTACTTC.

The genes are TRBV20-1 and TRBJ2-5; the D call may be TRBD1 or TRBD2 (6 bases each). CDR1 is DFQATT, CDR2 SNEGSKA, per germline (reference sequence). This CDR3 has 17 residues. V dropped 0 bases and J dropped 1 base, with 18 bases sitting between them. In DNA form, the CDR3 reads TGCAGTGCTAGAGATCTCGAGGGAGGACAGACCCAAGAGACCCAGTACTTC. Protein sequence: CSARDLEGGQTQETQYF.

The chain joins TRBV11-3 to TRBJ2-2; D is ambiguous. The germline gives CDR1 SGHNT, CDR2 YENEEA. Trimming removed 6 bases from V and 1 base from J, with 6 bases in between. CDR3 length equals 13 residues. CDR3 coding DNA: TGTGCCAGCAGTAACAGGAACACCGGGGAGCTGTTTTTT. It is translated as CASSNRNTGELFF.

The chain links TRBV20-1 to TRBJ2-1; D is uncertain. Germline-derived CDR1 and CDR2 are DFQATT and SNEGSKA (reference sequence). This CDR3 is built from 12 residues. Trimming shortened V by 3 bases and J by 9 bases, and 12 bases separated the two germline ends. Here the CDR3 DNA reads TGCAGTGCTAGGTTTGGTTGGGGTGAGCAGTTCTTC. It specifies CSARFGWGEQFF.

The gene calls are TRBV4-2 and TRBJ2-7; a weak D match, TRBD2 (5 bases). TRBJ2-5 explains the end of the DNA better; the J call may be wrong. The CDR3 consists of 14 residues. The germline V gene has CDR1 LGHNA and CDR2 YNFKEQ. CDR3 protein: CASSQEDYPETQYF. The CDR3 region has the DNA TGTGCCAGCAGCCAAGAAGACTACCCAGAGACCCAGTACTTC.

This clonotype was seen many times. The chain uses TRBV29-1 and TRBJ2-7; D unresolved. The CDR3 is made up of 11 amino acids. Germline V gene data show CDR1 as SQVTM and CDR2 as ANQGSEA. CDR3 amino acids: CSVTDSYEQYF. The CDR3 DNA reads TGCAGTGTGACTGACTCCTACGAGCAGTACTTC.